This TCR beta chain stems from a study of T cells in tuberculosis. The study's findings and limits: Low-affinity CD1B-GMM tetramer-binding T cells may have been missed.

After thawing and overnight rest, PBMC were stained with GMM-loaded CD1B tetramer, viability dye and anti-CD3 for sorting. The lipid loaded on the CD1B tetramers was C32 glucose monomycolate from Rhodococcus equi. PBMC for tetramer sorting were first depleted of CD14-expressing monocytes. Each donor contributed roughly 100,000 sorted tetramer-negative cells. Trimming cost V 0 bases and J 1 base, with 7 bases left between them. The germline V gene encodes CDR1 SGHRS and CDR2 YFSETQ. The CDR3 covers 14 residues. Sequencing of TCR-alpha and TCR-beta chains was unpaired. The table came from immunoSEQ multiplex PCR; TCRdb's copy has only in-frame clones and leaves some out. There are 88,000 or so clones in the sample; approximately 90% occur only once, and 1.5% to 2% lies in the top ten.

What was sequenced was CD1b-GMM tetramer-negative cells sorted from PBMCs. V usage is TRBV5-1 and J usage is TRBJ1-1; D gene unclear. This receptor was obtained from an adult woman with latent tuberculosis. The CDR3 nucleotides read TGCGCCAGCAGCTTGGATCTGCGGAACACTGAAGCTTTCTTT. Translated: CASSLDLRNTEAFF.